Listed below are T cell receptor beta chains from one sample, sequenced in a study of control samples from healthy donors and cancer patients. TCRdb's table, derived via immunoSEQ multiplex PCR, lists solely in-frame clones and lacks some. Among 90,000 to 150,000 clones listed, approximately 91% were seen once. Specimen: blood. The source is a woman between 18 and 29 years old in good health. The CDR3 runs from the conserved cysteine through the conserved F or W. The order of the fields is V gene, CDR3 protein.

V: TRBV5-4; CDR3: CASSYRIAGSADTQYF
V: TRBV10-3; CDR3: CAISDPGQPVSGNTIYF
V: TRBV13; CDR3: CASSVDTEAFF
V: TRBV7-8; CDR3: CASSLALAGGPESYNEQFF
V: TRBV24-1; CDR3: CATSDSGVNQPQHF
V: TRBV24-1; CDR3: CATRGASRDSRDRSYGYTF
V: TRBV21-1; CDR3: CASSKYPSGGAYEQYF
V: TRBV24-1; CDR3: CATSDRGRNEQFF
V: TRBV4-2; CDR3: CASSQDWAKNIQYF
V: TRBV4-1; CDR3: CASSQVGRGQTLAYEQYF
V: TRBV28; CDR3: CASSRIGGPYGYTF
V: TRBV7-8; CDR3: CASRNPGQGTEAFF
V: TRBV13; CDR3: CASSFGTSGGTDTQYF
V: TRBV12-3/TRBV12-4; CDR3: CASSLEQAGRAFF
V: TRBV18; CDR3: CASSPRARDTEAFF
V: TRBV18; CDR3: CASSPRETSGGFHEQYF
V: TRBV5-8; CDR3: CASNRGLANNYEQYF
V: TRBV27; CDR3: CASSPTGQGSWGNQPQHF
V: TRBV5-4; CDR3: CASSRDREGGEQYF
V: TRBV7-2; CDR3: CASSPTGTGPYEQYF
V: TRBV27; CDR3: CASSLSLDSLNTEAFF
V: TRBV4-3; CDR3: CASSQDHGGQGDTSYEQYF
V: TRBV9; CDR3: CASSVGGNQETQYF
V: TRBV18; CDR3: CASSSNYEQYF
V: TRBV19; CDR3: CASSSGSGRYGYTF
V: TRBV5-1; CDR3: CASSLRLLGGYTF
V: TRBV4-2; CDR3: CASRPGGAFSYEQYF
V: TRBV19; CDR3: CASSPRTGSNYGYTF
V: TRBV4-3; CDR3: CASSQDLAAGGSNQPQHF
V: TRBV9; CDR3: CASSPYSGRAPDTQYF
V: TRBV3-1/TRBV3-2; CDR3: CASSQATSGVTYEQYF
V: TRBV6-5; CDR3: CAVTGEPTYEQYF
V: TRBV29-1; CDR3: CSVPGVGEQYF
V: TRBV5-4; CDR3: CASRSDRARGTQYF
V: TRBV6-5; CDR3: CASSYSGQGMSTEAFF
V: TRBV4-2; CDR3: CASSQATGQPQHF
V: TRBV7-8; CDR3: CASSFRQAAETQYF
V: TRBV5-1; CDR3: CASSLTGEGGYTF
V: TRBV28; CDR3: CASSRNRGASYEQYF